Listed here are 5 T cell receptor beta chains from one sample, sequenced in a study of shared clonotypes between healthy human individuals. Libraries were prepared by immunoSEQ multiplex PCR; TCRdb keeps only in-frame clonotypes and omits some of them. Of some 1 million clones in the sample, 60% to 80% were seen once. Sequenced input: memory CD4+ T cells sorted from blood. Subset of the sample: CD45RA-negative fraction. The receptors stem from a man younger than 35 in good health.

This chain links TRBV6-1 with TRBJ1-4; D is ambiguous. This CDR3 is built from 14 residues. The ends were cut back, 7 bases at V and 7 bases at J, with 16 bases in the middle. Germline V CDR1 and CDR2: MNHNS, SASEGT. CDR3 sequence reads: CASTAGGSVEKLFF. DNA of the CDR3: TGTGCCAGCACCGCCGGAGGGTCGGTTGAAAAACTGTTTTTT.

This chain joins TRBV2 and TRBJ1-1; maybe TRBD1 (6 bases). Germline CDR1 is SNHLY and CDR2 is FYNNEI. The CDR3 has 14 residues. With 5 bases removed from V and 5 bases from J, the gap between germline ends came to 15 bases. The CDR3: CASSTPGHQTEAFF. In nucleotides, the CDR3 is TGTGCCAGCAGTACCCCGGGACACCAAACTGAAGCTTTCTTT.

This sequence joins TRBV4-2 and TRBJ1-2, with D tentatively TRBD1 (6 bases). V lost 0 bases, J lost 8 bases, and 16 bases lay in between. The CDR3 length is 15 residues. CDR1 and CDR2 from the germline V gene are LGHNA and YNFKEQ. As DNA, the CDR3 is TGTGCCAGCAGCCAAGACGCAGGGGTGGCGCGGGGCTACACCTTC. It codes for CASSQDAGVARGYTF.

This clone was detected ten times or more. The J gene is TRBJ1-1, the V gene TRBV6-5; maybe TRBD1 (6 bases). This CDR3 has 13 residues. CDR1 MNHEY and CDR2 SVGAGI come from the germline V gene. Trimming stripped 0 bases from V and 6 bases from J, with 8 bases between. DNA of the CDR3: TGTGCCAGCAGTTACTCAAGACAGGCTGAAGCTTTCTTT. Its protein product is CASSYSRQAEAFF.

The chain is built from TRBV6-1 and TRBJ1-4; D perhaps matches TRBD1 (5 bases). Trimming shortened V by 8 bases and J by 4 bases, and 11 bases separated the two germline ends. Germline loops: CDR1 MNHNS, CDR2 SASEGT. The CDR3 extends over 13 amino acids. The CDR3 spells CASADSLNEKLFF. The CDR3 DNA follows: TGTGCCAGCGCCGACAGCCTTAATGAAAAACTGTTTTTT.